This T cell receptor beta chain was documented in a study of a mutant IDH1 vaccine in newly diagnosed glioma. The overall study: Patients got their first vaccination 4-6 weeks after radiotherapy alone, or with temozolomide cycles.

Notes on this clone: Its antigen is not known.

There are 14 residues in the CDR3. The germline V gene has CDR1 LNHNV and CDR2 YYDKDF (reference sequence). V was pared by 1 base and J by 5 bases, with 12 bases between. The time point was: week 35, safety follow-up. The content of each vaccine dose was 300 ug of mutant IDH1 20-mer peptide, and topical imiquimod accompanied it. Patients came in for eight vaccinations, in weeks 1, 3, 5, 7, 11, 15, 19 and 23. Each astrocytoma in the donors was new, WHO grade 3 or 4, IDH1-mutant and ATRX-lost. Only in-frame clones appear in the TCRdb table, and some are missing; sequencing was by immunoSEQ multiplex PCR. The sample holds about 50,000 clones, 85% to 95% seen once.

Material: PBMCs, obtained from a glioma patient whose treatment included an IDH1 peptide vaccine. The sequence came from a man aged 50-60 years with glioma. The chain has TRBV15 and TRBJ2-7; TRBD1 might be the D (6 bases). The CDR3 DNA is TGTGCCACCAGCAGAGCACAGGGTCTCGACGAGCAGTACTTC. It encodes CATSRAQGLDEQYF. Looking up the rest from reference TRBV15 and TRBJ2-7 gives the full variable domain: DAMVIQNPRYQVTQFGKPVTLSCSQTLNHNVMYWYQQKSSQAPKLLFHYYDKDFNNEADTPDNFQSRRPNTSFCFLDIRSPGLGDTAMYLCATSRAQGLDEQYFGPGTRLTVT.